This paragraph reports one T cell receptor (beta chain). These data are taken from a study of early T cells in non-severe SARS-CoV-2 infection. Study-wide context: Whole-blood bulk RNA, unsorted, was sequenced, and chains were unpaired.

Germline CDR1 SQVTM, CDR2 ANQGSEA. Between the trimmed V and J ends, which lost 3 bases and 2 bases, there was a span of 8 bases. The CDR3 is made up of 13 amino acids. TCRdb independently ran MiXCR on the 5' RACE reads; one entry per CDR3 protein. This table has around 60,000 distinct CDR3 sequences, around 13% appearing once. This chain uses TRBV29-1 with TRBJ1-3, with D unclear. This clonotype was obtained from an adult who was a healthcare worker with PCR-confirmed SARS-CoV-2 infection or an uninfected control (not recorded which). Sequencing was performed on whole blood. The CDR3 region is CSVEGRAGNTIYF. CDR3 nucleotide sequence: TGCAGCGTTGAGGGCAGAGCTGGAAACACCATATATTTT.